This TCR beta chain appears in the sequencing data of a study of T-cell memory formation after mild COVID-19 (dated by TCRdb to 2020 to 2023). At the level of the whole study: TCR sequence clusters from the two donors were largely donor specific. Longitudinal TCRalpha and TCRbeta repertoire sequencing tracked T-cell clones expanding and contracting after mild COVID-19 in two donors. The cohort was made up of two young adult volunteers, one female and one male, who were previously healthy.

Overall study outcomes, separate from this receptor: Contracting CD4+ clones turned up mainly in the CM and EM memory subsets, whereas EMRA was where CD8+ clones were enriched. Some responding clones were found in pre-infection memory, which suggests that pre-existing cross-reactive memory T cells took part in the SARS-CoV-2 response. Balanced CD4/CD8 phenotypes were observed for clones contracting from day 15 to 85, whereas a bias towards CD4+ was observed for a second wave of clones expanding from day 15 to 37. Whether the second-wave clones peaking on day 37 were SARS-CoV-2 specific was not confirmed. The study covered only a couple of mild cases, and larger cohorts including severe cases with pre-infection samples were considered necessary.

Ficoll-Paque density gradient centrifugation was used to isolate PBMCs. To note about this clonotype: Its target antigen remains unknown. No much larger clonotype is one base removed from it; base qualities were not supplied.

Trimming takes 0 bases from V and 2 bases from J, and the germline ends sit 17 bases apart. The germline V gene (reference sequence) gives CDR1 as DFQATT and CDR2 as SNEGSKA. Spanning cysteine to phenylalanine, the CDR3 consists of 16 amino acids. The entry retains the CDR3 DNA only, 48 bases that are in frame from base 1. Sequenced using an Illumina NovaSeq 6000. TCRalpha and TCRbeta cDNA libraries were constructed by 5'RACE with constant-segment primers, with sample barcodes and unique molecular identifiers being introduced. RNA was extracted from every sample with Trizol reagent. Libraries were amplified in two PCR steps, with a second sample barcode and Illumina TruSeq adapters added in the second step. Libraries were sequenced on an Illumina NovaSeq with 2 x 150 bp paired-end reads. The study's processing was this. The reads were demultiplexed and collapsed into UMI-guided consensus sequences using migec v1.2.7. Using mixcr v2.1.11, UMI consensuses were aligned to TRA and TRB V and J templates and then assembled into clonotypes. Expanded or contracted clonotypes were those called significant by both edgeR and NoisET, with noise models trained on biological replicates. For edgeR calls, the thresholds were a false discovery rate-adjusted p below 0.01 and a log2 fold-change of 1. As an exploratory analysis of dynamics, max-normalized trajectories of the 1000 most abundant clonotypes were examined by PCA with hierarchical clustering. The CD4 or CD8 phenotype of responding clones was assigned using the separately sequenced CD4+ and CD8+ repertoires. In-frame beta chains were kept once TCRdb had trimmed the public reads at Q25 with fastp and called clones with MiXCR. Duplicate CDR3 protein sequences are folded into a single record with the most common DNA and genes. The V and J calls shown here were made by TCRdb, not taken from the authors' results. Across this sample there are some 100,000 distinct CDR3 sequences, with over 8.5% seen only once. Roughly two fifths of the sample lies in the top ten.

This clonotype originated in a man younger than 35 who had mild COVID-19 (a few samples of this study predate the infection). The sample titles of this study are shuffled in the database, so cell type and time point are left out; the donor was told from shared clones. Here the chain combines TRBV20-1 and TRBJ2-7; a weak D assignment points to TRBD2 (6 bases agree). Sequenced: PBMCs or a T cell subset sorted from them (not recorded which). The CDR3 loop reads CSARDRRAGLTYEQYF. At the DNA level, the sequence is TGCAGTGCTAGAGATCGGAGGGCAGGTTTGACCTACGAGCAGTACTTC.